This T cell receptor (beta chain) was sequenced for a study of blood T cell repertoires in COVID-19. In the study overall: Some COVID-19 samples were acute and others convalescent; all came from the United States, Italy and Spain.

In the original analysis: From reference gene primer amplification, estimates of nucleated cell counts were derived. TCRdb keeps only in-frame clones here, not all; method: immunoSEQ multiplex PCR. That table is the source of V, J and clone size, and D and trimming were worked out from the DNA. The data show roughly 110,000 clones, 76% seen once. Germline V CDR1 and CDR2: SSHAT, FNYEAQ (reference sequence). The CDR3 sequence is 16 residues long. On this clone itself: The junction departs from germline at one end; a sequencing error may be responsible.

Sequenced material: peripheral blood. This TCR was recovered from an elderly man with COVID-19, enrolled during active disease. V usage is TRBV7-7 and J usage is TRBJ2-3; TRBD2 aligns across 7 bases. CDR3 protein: CASSLGPLGGQDTQYF. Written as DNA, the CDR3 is TGTGCTAGCAGCTTAGGCCCACTGGGAGGGCAAGATACGCAGTATTTT.